The present entry profiles one T cell receptor (beta chain) with its context. No antigen is known for it. The repertoire was sequenced with immunoSEQ multiplex PCR; TCRdb's copy has only in-frame clones and lacks some. This table has about 180,000 clones, about nine tenths appearing once. The length of the CDR3 is 10 residues. The V end was cut by 2 bases, the J end by 6 bases, with 2 bases between. In germline, CDR1 is SGHTS, CDR2 YDEGEE. This specimen comes from a study of T cell responses to AZD1222 COVID-19 vaccine. Notes on the study in general: Nearly half of spike-specific TCRs reportedly target variant regions that are unmutated in the B.1.351 and B.1.1.7 variants.

The sample in question was peripheral blood, obtained 28 days after the second dose of the MenACWY control vaccine. This TCR was sampled from an adult who received the MenACWY meningococcal vaccine as a control. The chain has TRBV5-8 and TRBJ1-1; D gene ambiguous. The CDR3 nucleotides read TGTGCCAGCAGCTTCTCTGAAGCTTTCTTT. Translating it yields CASSFSEAFF.